This section outlines one TCR beta chain sequence together with its context. In this sample, this clonotype turned up a few times. No cognate antigen has been identified for it. One base away there is no much larger clone; base qualities are not given. The data were obtained in a study of T cells of healthy individuals (dated 2018 in TCRdb). The method was 5' RACE. These reads were obtained on an Illumina MiSeq. TCRdb ran its own pipeline on the public reads, namely fastp trimming at Q25 and MiXCR clone calling, and kept in-frame beta chains. Every entry covers one CDR3 protein and lists the most common genes and DNA from its rows. The sample includes about 63,000 distinct CDR3 sequences, with 15% to 20% observed a single time. The ten largest clones represent about 4.7% of the sample. The germline V gene encodes CDR1 LGHDT and CDR2 YNNKEL (reference sequence). V is reduced by 0 bases and J by 3 bases, leaving a spacing of 11 bases between them. The CDR3 measures 15 amino acids from cysteine to phenylalanine. The kept DNA is CDR3 alone, 45 bases in frame from the first base.

The sequence derives from a human donor in good health. The chain couples TRBV3-1 to TRBJ2-5, with no confidently assigned D gene. The DNA sequence reads TGTGCCAGCAGCCAAGAGTTGCGCAACAAAGAGACCCAGTACTTC. Protein translation: CASSQELRNKETQYF.